A single sample is the source of the 24 T cell receptor beta chains below, sequenced in a study of response to subunit inactivated influenza vaccine. TCRdb reprocessed the RT-PCR reads via MiXCR and lists one record per CDR3 protein. The table has about 500,000 distinct CDR3 sequences, about 15% seen once. The source material was CD4+ T cells sorted from PBMCs, sampled less than 30 months after vaccination. The source is a man in his fifties or sixties who received an inactivated influenza vaccine.

In this sample, this clonotype turned up a few times. The V gene is TRBV5-1, the J gene TRBJ1-5; D not resolved. This CDR3 spans 12 amino acids. Trimming left V 2 bases short and J 10 bases short, with 10 bases between. Per germline, CDR1 SGHRS and CDR2 YFSETQ. CDR3 loop: CASSFDQGPQHF. The DNA of the CDR3 is TGCGCCAGCAGCTTCGACCAAGGCCCCCAGCATTTT.

The V call is TRBV20-1, the J call TRBJ2-2, with D possibly being TRBD1 (6 bases). V shed 1 base and J shed 5 bases, with 8 bases lying between them. Germline-derived CDR1 and CDR2 are DFQATT and SNEGSKA (reference sequence). The CDR3 covers 13 residues. This CDR3 reads CSARGRGTGELFF. In nucleotides, the CDR3 is TGCAGTGCTAGAGGCAGGGGAACCGGGGAGCTGTTTTTT.

This clonotype was counted ten times or more. The gene calls are TRBV20-1 and TRBJ2-3; TRBD2 agrees at 7 bases. This CDR3 contains 14 residues. The V gene's germline CDR1 is DFQATT and CDR2 SNEGSKA (reference sequence). V gave up 3 bases and J gave up 1 base; unmatched junction bases: 4. CDR3 in amino acids: CSASASGRTDTQYF. The CDR3 DNA follows: TGCAGTGCTAGTGCTAGCGGCCGCACAGATACGCAGTATTTT.

The table lists this clonotype with a few counts. V is TRBV4-2 and J is TRBJ1-2; D not certain. V shed 1 base and J shed 6 bases, with 9 bases lying between them. CDR1 and CDR2 (germline): LGHNA, YNFKEQ. The CDR3 extends over 13 amino acids. The CDR3 DNA is TGTGCCAGCAGCCAAGTCGGCGGGGATGGCTACACCTTC. Translated, it gives CASSQVGGDGYTF.

This clonotype has a handful of counts. The V and J genes are TRBV5-1 and TRBJ2-2, with 8 bases aligning to TRBD1. The CDR3 has 17 residues. J lost 4 bases, V lost 0 bases, and 8 bases had no gene match. Germline V gene data show CDR1 as SGHRS and CDR2 as YFSETQ. This CDR3 reads CASSLAVRGTGTGELFF. In DNA form, the CDR3 reads TGCGCCAGCAGCTTGGCCGTTCGAGGGACAGGCACCGGGGAGCTGTTTTTT.

This clonotype was observed a handful of times. This rearrangement joins TRBV6-2 or TRBV6-3 to TRBJ1-1; D is unresolved. Germline lookup yields CDR1 MNHEY and CDR2 SVGEGT. Between the trimmed V and J ends, which lost 2 bases and 6 bases, there was a span of 10 bases. The CDR3 extends over 13 amino acids. CDR3 nucleotides: TGTGCCAGCAGTTACGAGGTGGCACCTGAAGCTTTCTTT. Its protein product is CASSYEVAPEAFF.

The genes are TRBV6-5 and TRBJ2-2; no reliable D call. The CDR3 sequence is 13 residues long. V dropped 2 bases and J dropped 7 bases, with 8 bases sitting between them. CDR1 and CDR2 from the germline V gene are MNHEY and SVGAGI. CDR3 protein: CASSYEVFGELFF. The DNA of the CDR3 is TGTGCCAGCAGTTACGAGGTTTTCGGGGAGCTGTTTTTT.

In the case of this clonotype: At one of its ends the junction is not consistent with the germline gene, which may arise from a read error. The chain recombines TRBV10-3 with TRBJ2-1; TRBD1 might be the D (5 bases). This CDR3 comprises 12 residues. Per germline, CDR1 ENHRY and CDR2 SYGVKD. The chain's CDR3 is CAIEGQDNERFF. The CDR3 nucleotides are TGTGCCATCGAAGGGCAGGACAATGAGCGGTTCTTC.

V gene TRBV20-1 combines with J gene TRBJ2-1; D unclear. The germline gives CDR1 DFQATT, CDR2 SNEGSKA (reference sequence). CDR3 length equals 14 residues. Trimming shortened V by 2 bases and J by 0 bases, and 8 bases separated the two germline ends. CDR3 nucleotides: TGCAGTGCTAGACAGTTAAGCTCCTACAATGAGCAGTTCTTC. It codes for CSARQLSSYNEQFF.

The chain employs TRBV4-3 and TRBJ2-3; 9 nucleotides align to TRBD2. The germline gives CDR1 LGHNA, CDR2 YSLEER. V trimming: 3 bases; J trimming: 2 bases; junction bases outside the gene matches: 6. This CDR3 contains 16 residues. CDR3 sequence reads: CASSQALAGLTDTQYF. CDR3 coding DNA: TGCGCCAGCAGCCAGGCCCTAGCGGGACTCACAGATACGCAGTATTTT.

This chain uses TRBV4-2 with TRBJ2-2; 9 bases are shared with TRBD2. There are 15 residues in the CDR3. The trim removed 4 bases at V and 7 bases at J, leaving 7 bases unmatched. Germline loops: CDR1 LGHNA, CDR2 YNFKEQ. CDR3 loop: CASSRGLAEVGELFF. As DNA, the CDR3 is TGTGCCAGCAGCCGGGGACTAGCAGAAGTCGGGGAGCTGTTTTTT.

The chain links TRBV12-3 or TRBV12-4 to TRBJ1-5; D remains unclear. The CDR3 consists of 15 residues. Trimming took 2 bases from V and 0 from J, leaving 8 bases between them. The CDR3 DNA sequence: TGTGCCAGCAGTTTATTGGGTGTTAGCAATCAGCCCCAGCATTTT. It encodes CASSLLGVSNQPQHF.

The chain couples TRBV9 to TRBJ2-3; perhaps D is TRBD1 or TRBD2 (5 bases each). V dropped 4 bases and J dropped 2 bases, with 14 bases sitting between them. The length of the CDR3 is 15 residues. Germline values: CDR1 SGDLS, CDR2 YYNGEE. CDR3 sequence: CASSFRGEYTDTQYF. DNA of the CDR3: TGTGCCAGCAGCTTCCGAGGGGAGTACACAGATACGCAGTATTTT.

This clonotype was observed a few times. The chain joins TRBV5-1 to TRBJ2-7; D uncertain. Germline V gene lookup returns CDR1 SGHRS and CDR2 YFSETQ. This CDR3 is built from 14 residues. V was clipped by 3 bases and J by 0 bases, with 10 bases between them. The CDR3 is CASSYGYYSYEQYF. The CDR3 DNA reads as TGCGCCAGCAGCTACGGGTACTACTCCTACGAGCAGTACTTC. Full variable domain (outside the CDR3, taken from reference TRBV5-1 and TRBJ2-7): KAGVTQTPRYLIKTRGQQVTLSCSPISGHRSVSWYQQTPGQGLQFLFEYFSETQRNKGNFPGRFSGRQFSNSRSEMNVSTLELGDSALYLCASSYGYYSYEQYFGPGTRLTVT.

The chain links TRBV12-3 or TRBV12-4 to TRBJ2-5; tentatively, D is TRBD2 (5 bases). CDR3 size: 13 residues. Between the trimmed V and J ends, which lost 3 bases and 4 bases, there was a span of 9 bases. CDR3 bases: TGTGCCAGCAGTTTCCGGAGCGGAGAGACCCAGTACTTC. This sequence encodes CASSFRSGETQYF.

This clonotype has at least ten counts. The chain joins TRBV20-1 to TRBJ1-5; D remains unclear. The germline V gene encodes CDR1 DFQATT and CDR2 SNEGSKA (reference sequence). The germline V and J ends were trimmed by 0 bases and 6 bases, with 15 bases remaining between them. The CDR3 spans 15 residues. CDR3 DNA: TGCAGTGCTAGAGATCTAAGCACAGTTGGTCAGCCCCAGCATTTT. Amino acid sequence: CSARDLSTVGQPQHF.

V gene TRBV6-2 or TRBV6-3 combines with J gene TRBJ1-5, with D perhaps TRBD1 (5 bases). Germline CDR1 is MNHEY and CDR2 is SVGEGT. The CDR3 is 17 residues long. The V end lost 6 bases, the J end lost 2 bases, and 20 bases lay between the germline ends. The CDR3 region is CASSPTLGGVGNQPQHF. The CDR3 region has the DNA TGTGCCAGCAGCCCGACCTTGGGAGGGGTGGGCAATCAGCCCCAGCATTTT.

V is TRBV5-5 and J is TRBJ2-7, with D perhaps matching TRBD2 (6 bases). Germline V gene lookup returns CDR1 SGHKS and CDR2 YYEKEE (reference sequence). The CDR3 is 14 amino acids. The V and J ends lost 2 bases and 6 bases respectively, with 15 bases between them. As DNA, the CDR3 is TGTGCCAGCAGCTTACAACCGGGAGTCCTCGAGCAGTACTTC. Amino acid sequence: CASSLQPGVLEQYF.

V and J are TRBV25-1 and TRBJ2-1; D perhaps matches TRBD2 (5 bases). The germline CDR1 and CDR2 sequences are MGHDK and SYGVNS. The CDR3 runs to 14 residues. V was pared by 4 bases and J by 1 base, with 8 bases between. This CDR3 is CASSVRGSYNEQFF. The DNA for the CDR3 is TGTGCCAGCAGTGTCCGGGGATCCTACAATGAGCAGTTCTTC.

J is TRBJ2-4 and V is TRBV12-3 or TRBV12-4; 7 bases match TRBD2. The V segment lost 2 bases and the J segment 4 bases; nucleotides outside the gene matches: 5. This CDR3 region has 15 residues. The CDR3 DNA sequence: TGTGCCAGCAGTTTACGGCTAGCGGCGAAAAACATTCAGTACTTC. Protein product: CASSLRLAAKNIQYF.

The chain carries TRBV6-1 and TRBJ1-2; 8 nucleotides align to TRBD1. Germline assignment: CDR1 MNHNS and CDR2 SASEGT. This CDR3 region has 12 residues. V lost 6 bases to trimming and J lost 12 bases; unmatched junction nucleotides: 9. Here the CDR3 DNA reads TGTGCCAGCAGCATTAGACAGGGGAAGGACACCTTC. Residues: CASSIRQGKDTF.

This clonotype has only one observation. The V call is TRBV6-2 or TRBV6-3, the J call TRBJ2-2; a possible D gene is TRBD2 (6 bases). Trimming stripped 0 bases from V and 0 bases from J, with 14 bases between. Per germline, CDR1 MNHEY and CDR2 SVGEGT. The CDR3 loop spans 18 amino acids. The CDR3 here is CASSYSPSDVANTGELFF. DNA for the CDR3: TGTGCCAGCAGTTACTCCCCTAGCGACGTCGCGAACACCGGGGAGCTGTTTTTT.

This clonotype was counted a few times. The chain combines TRBV10-3 with TRBJ2-2; 9 positions agree with TRBD1. Germline V gene lookup returns CDR1 ENHRY and CDR2 SYGVKD. The CDR3 has 13 residues. The V segment lost 7 bases and the J segment 4 bases; nucleotides outside the gene matches: 1. The CDR3 sequence: CAIMDRGTGELFF. CDR3 DNA: TGTGCCATCATGGACAGGGGCACCGGGGAGCTGTTTTTT.

V usage is TRBV5-1 and J usage is TRBJ1-5; 9 bases line up with TRBD1. Germline V gene data show CDR1 as SGHRS and CDR2 as YFSETQ. The junction had 6 bases not matched to a gene; V was cut back by 5 bases and J by 3 bases. This CDR3 contains 15 residues. CDR3 sequence (DNA): TGCGCCAGCAGACAGGGGGCCGTTGACAATCAGCCCCAGCATTTT. Translating it yields CASRQGAVDNQPQHF.